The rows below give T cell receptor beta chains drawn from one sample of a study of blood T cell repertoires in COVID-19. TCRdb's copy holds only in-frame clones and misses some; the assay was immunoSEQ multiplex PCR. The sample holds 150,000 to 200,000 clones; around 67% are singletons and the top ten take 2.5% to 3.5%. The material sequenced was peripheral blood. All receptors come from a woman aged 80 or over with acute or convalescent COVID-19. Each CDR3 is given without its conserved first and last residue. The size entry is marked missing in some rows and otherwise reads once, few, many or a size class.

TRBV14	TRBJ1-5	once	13	ASSQVGEGNQPQH
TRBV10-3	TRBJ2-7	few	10	AIRLAGDEQY
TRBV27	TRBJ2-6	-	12	ASSSNSGANVLT
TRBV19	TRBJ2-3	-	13	ASSIRGDGTDTQY
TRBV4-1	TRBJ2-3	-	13	ASSRQTGGTDTQY
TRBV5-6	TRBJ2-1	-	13	ASSYIGTGRNEQF
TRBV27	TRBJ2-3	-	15	ASSFLPTGGGTDTQY
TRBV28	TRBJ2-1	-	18	ASSAISGRGPSSSYNEQF
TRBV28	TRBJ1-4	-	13	ASSFAGQGDEKLF
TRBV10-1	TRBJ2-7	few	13	ASSDDRARSNEQY
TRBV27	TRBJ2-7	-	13	ASSLVGQGWGEQY
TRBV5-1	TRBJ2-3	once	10	ASSGAADTQY
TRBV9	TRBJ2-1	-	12	ASTGDREDGEQF
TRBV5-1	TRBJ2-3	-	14	ASSLWSGRTTDTQY
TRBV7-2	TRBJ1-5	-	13	ASSLLGGGNRPQH
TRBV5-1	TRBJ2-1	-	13	ASSFAPRLENEQF
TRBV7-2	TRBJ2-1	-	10	ASSLPGYEQF
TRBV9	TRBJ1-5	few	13	ASIFSRGGHQPQH
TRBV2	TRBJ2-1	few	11	ASQVQNYNEQF
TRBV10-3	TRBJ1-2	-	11	AVGQVPDYGYT
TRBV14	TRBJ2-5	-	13	ASSPFLGQAETQY
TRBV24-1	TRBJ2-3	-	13	ATSWKGAAPDTQY
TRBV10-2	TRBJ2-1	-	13	ASSLGLAGPNEQF
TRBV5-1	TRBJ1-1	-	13	ASSPTGTGDTEAF
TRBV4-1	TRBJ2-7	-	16	ASSQAHKLAGVEYEQY
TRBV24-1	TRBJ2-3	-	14	ATSDPAGGVTDTQY
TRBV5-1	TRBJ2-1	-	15	ASSLAGTSGSYNEQF
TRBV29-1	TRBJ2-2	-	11	SVSWGDTGELF
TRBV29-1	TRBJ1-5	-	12	SVRGQDSNQPQH
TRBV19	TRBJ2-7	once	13	ASSASGLSSYEQY
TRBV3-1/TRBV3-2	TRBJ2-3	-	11	ASSTARTDTQY